The clone carrying this T cell receptor beta chain has just a few counts. This sample is part of a study of blood T cell repertoires in COVID-19. Study in general: COVID-19 samples from acute and convalescent phases originated in the United States, Italy and Spain. T cells, B-cell-depleted T cells, or PBMCs supplied cDNA or gDNA.

Original data processing: The authors estimated nucleated cell counts from reference gene primer amplification. Assay used: immunoSEQ multiplex PCR; TCRdb lists only in-frame clones, some missing. The V and J calls and the clone size are those of that table, but D and trimming were determined from the DNA. The sample holds 84,000 or so clones, 60% to 85% seen once. The length of the CDR3 is 14 residues. The V segment lost 5 bases and the J segment 4 bases; nucleotides outside the gene matches: 8. Germline lookup yields CDR1 MNHNY and CDR2 SVGAGI (reference sequence). This receptor was identified in a human donor in a cohort sampled during active COVID-19. The gene calls are TRBV6-6 and TRBJ2-7, with 7 bases identical to TRBD1. Sequenced material: peripheral blood. The CDR3 DNA is TGTGCCAGCAGTGGACAGGTTCCGGGGTACGAGCAGTACTTC. Protein sequence: CASSGQVPGYEQYF.